The 10 T cell receptor beta chains below all came from one sample that was sequenced in a study of OX40 agonist ivuxolimab in advanced cancers. Repertoires were generated with immunoSEQ multiplex PCR, while TCRdb's copy carries only in-frame clones and drops some. The data contain 75,000 to 100,000 clones, around nine tenths of them singletons. The material sequenced was CD4+ or CD8+ T cells sorted from blood, taken in a trial of the OX40 agonist ivuxolimab. The receptors originated from an adult with an advanced solid tumor such as melanoma, head and neck, liver or kidney cancer.

J is TRBJ2-3 and V is TRBV5-1; TRBD1 is a possible D gene (6 bases). CDR3 length: 14 residues. Germline values: CDR1 SGHRS, CDR2 YFSETQ. Trimming took off 4 bases at V and 2 bases at J, with 11 bases between the two ends. Here the CDR3 reads CASSGGEDTDTQYF. The DNA for the CDR3 is TGCGCCAGCAGCGGGGGCGAGGACACAGATACGCAGTATTTT.

This chain links TRBV19 with TRBJ1-1, with D possibly matching TRBD1 (6 bases). This CDR3 has 15 amino acids. Germline lookup yields CDR1 LNHDA and CDR2 SQIVND (reference sequence). Trimming stripped 4 bases from V and 5 bases from J, with 17 bases between. CDR3 nucleotide sequence: TGTGCCAGTAGTACCCCAGGGGAGCGGATTACTGAAGCTTTCTTT. This sequence encodes CASSTPGERITEAFF.

The rearrangement uses TRBV18 and TRBJ1-2, with D unclear. Germline CDR1 and CDR2: KGHSH and LQKENI. The CDR3 runs to 17 residues. V was trimmed by 6 bases and J by 0 bases, leaving 20 bases between them. CDR3: CASSSRAVLQANYGYTF. The CDR3 nucleotides are TGTGCCAGCTCGAGTCGGGCCGTACTTCAAGCTAACTATGGCTACACCTTC.

The V call is TRBV14, the J call TRBJ1-2, with D tentatively TRBD1 (5 bases). The CDR3 covers 16 residues. Trimming pared 4 bases from V and 2 bases from J, leaving 17 bases between. Germline V CDR1 and CDR2: SGHDN, FVKESK. The CDR3 sequence: CASSRGLKPWNYGYTF. The CDR3 nucleotides are TGTGCCAGCAGCCGGGGACTCAAGCCTTGGAACTATGGCTACACCTTC.

V is TRBV5-4 and J is TRBJ2-4; possible D gene TRBD2, 5 bases. The CDR3 consists of 15 residues. Germline lookup yields CDR1 SGHNT and CDR2 YYREEE (reference sequence). With 4 bases removed from V and 0 bases from J, the gap between germline ends came to 11 bases. DNA of the CDR3: TGTGCCAGCAGCCCTGACTATCTAGCCAAAAACATTCAGTACTTC. This translates into CASSPDYLAKNIQYF.

The V call is TRBV4-1, the J call TRBJ1-4; no clear D gene. Deletions cut 1 base from V and 0 bases from J, with 12 bases between. The germline gives CDR1 MGHRA, CDR2 YSYEKL. The CDR3 runs to 17 residues. The CDR3 region is CASSQAAGSATNEKLFF. The CDR3 DNA reads as TGCGCCAGCAGCCAAGCGGCCGGGAGTGCAACTAATGAAAAACTGTTTTTT.

This clone is a singleton in its sample. The chain carries TRBV11-2 and TRBJ2-5, with D perhaps matching TRBD1 (5 bases). CDR3 length: 15 residues. The germline V gene has CDR1 SGHAT and CDR2 FQNNGV. V was cut by 3 bases and J by 2 bases, with 13 bases left in between. The CDR3: CASSFLSGIQETQYF. The CDR3 DNA is TGTGCCAGCAGCTTCCTTTCAGGGATACAAGAGACCCAGTACTTC. Filled out from reference TRBV11-2 and TRBJ2-5, the complete variable domain reads EAGVAQSPRYKIIEKRQSVAFWCNPISGHATLYWYQQILGQGPKLLIQFQNNGVVDDSQLPKDRFSAERLKGVDSTLKIQPAKLEDSAVYLCASSFLSGIQETQYFGPGTRLLVL.

V usage is TRBV11-2 and J usage is TRBJ1-4; tentatively, D is TRBD1 (5 bases). Trimming left V 1 base short and J 8 bases short, with 11 bases between. Germline V gives CDR1 SGHAT, CDR2 FQNNGV. CDR3 size: 14 residues. CDR3 sequence (DNA): TGTGCCAGCAGCTTAGGGCGGGGACGGGAAAAACTGTTTTTT. Translating it yields CASSLGRGREKLFF. Filled out from reference TRBV11-2 and TRBJ1-4, the complete variable domain reads EAGVAQSPRYKIIEKRQSVAFWCNPISGHATLYWYQQILGQGPKLLIQFQNNGVVDDSQLPKDRFSAERLKGVDSTLKIQPAKLEDSAVYLCASSLGRGREKLFFGSGTQLSVL.

V is TRBV21-1 and J is TRBJ2-7; the D segment call TRBD2 is taken from the table without a DNA check. TRBV21-1 constitutes a pseudogene. The CDR3 is made up of 14 amino acids. CDR3 sequence: CASSNEAAPYEQYF. CDR3 nucleotides: TGTGCCAGCAGCAATGAGGCGGCCCCCTACGAGCAGTACTTC.

V and J are TRBV6-5 and TRBJ1-6; D is undetermined. The CDR3 length is 13 residues. V shed 2 bases and J shed 8 bases, with 7 bases lying between them. Germline V gene data show CDR1 as MNHEY and CDR2 as SVGAGI. The CDR3 is CASSYRVDSPLHF. CDR3 coding DNA: TGTGCCAGCAGTTACAGGGTTGATTCACCCCTCCACTTT.